This note documents a single TCR beta chain sequence. The antigen remains unidentified. These data are taken from a study of T cell responses to AZD1222 COVID-19 vaccine. Germline assignment: CDR1 LGHNT and CDR2 FRNRAP. This CDR3 region has 15 residues. V lost 6 bases and J 4 bases, leaving 16 bases between the germline ends. Measured with immunoSEQ multiplex PCR; TCRdb has only the in-frame clones, and not every one. The table has 110,000 to 150,000 clones, less than 95% seen once. Overall study findings and caveats: Two doses of AZD1222 preceded a rise in Spike-specific TCR breadth and depth.

The V gene is TRBV12-5, the J gene TRBJ2-1; D unresolved. This TCR came from an adult in good health. The specimen comprised peripheral blood, sampled on day 0 of AZD1222 vaccination. The CDR3 DNA reads TGTGCTAGTGGCCCCCCACAGCTCTATTACAATGAGCAGTTCTTC. Protein sequence: CASGPPQLYYNEQFF.